These 14 T cell receptor beta chains were all obtained from the same sample, sequenced in a study of blood T cell repertoires in COVID-19. Repertoires were generated with immunoSEQ multiplex PCR, while TCRdb's copy carries only in-frame clones and drops some. The data hold roughly 37,000 clones, with approximately 78% observed a single time. The sequenced sample consisted of peripheral blood. Source of these receptors: a man aged 55 to 69 with acute or convalescent COVID-19.

The chain uses TRBV19 and TRBJ2-3; 10 nucleotides match TRBD1. CDR1 is LNHDA and CDR2 is SQIVND in the germline V gene (reference sequence). J lost 3 bases, V lost 5 bases, and 8 bases had no gene match. The CDR3 runs to 16 residues. The DNA of the CDR3 is TGTGCCAGTAGTCGGTTGGGACAGGGGCGTACAGATACGCAGTATTTT. It yields the protein CASSRLGQGRTDTQYF.

This chain connects TRBV19 to TRBJ2-7, with 8 bases fitting TRBD1. The germline gives CDR1 LNHDA, CDR2 SQIVND (reference sequence). The CDR3 runs 15 residues. Trimming at V came to 1 base and at J to 1 base, leaving 3 bases not matched to a gene. The CDR3 here is CASSIGTGGSYEQYF. The CDR3 coding sequence is TGTGCCAGTAGTATAGGAACAGGGGGGTCCTACGAGCAGTACTTC.

The V call is TRBV5-1, the J call TRBJ2-7; TRBD2 aligns across 10 bases. V was clipped by 3 bases and J by 3 bases; unmatched bases: 3. This CDR3 region has 14 residues. Looked up from germline, CDR1 is SGHRS and CDR2 is YFSETQ. This CDR3 reads CASSSTSGNYEQYF. The DNA of the CDR3 is TGCGCCAGCAGCTCTACTAGCGGGAACTACGAGCAGTACTTC.

The chain carries TRBV10-2 and TRBJ2-1, with 8 bases aligning to TRBD2. There are 19 residues in the CDR3. With 7 bases clipped from V and 7 bases from J, the junction kept 24 bases outside the gene matches. CDR1 and CDR2 from the germline V gene are WSHSY and SAAADI. The CDR3: CASTSWGRSGSQHGNEQFF. The CDR3 nucleotides read TGCGCCAGCACCTCCTGGGGGAGGAGCGGGAGCCAACATGGGAATGAGCAGTTCTTC.

The rearrangement uses TRBV30 and TRBJ2-4; 9 bases are shared with TRBD2. The CDR3 covers 16 residues. The V and J ends lost 3 bases and 3 bases, in that order; junction bases with no gene match: 9. CDR1 is GTSNPN, CDR2 SVGIG, per germline (reference sequence). CDR3 protein: CAWSPLASGDKNIQYF. The CDR3 DNA follows: TGTGCCTGGAGCCCCTTGGCTAGCGGGGACAAAAACATTCAGTACTTC.

The chain couples TRBV7-2 to TRBJ2-4; 14 bases are shared with TRBD2. The CDR3 sequence is 17 residues long. Germline V CDR1 and CDR2: SGHTA, FQGNSA. V shed 2 bases and J 8 bases; nucleotides not matched to a gene: 8. DNA for the CDR3: TGTGCCAGCAGCTTATTTGGACTAGCGGGAGGTAAAGACATTCAGTACTTC. This gives the protein CASSLFGLAGGKDIQYF.

The chain couples TRBV7-8 to TRBJ2-7, with 8 bases identical to TRBD2. Per germline, CDR1 SGHVS and CDR2 FQNEAQ. The length of the CDR3 is 16 residues. V lost 4 bases and J lost 0; bases outside the gene matches: 8. The CDR3 is CASSSTGGRSSYEQYF. The CDR3 region has the DNA TGTGCCAGCAGCTCCACGGGCGGGAGGAGCTCCTACGAGCAGTACTTC.

V is TRBV6-5 and J is TRBJ2-1, with TRBD1 matching 8 bases. Germline values: CDR1 MNHEY, CDR2 SVGAGI. The CDR3 length is 15 residues. With 5 bases clipped from V and 7 bases from J, the junction kept 10 bases outside the gene matches. DNA for the CDR3: TGTGCCAGCAGTCCTATCCAGGGGGCAATGAATGAGCAGTTCTTC. This codes for CASSPIQGAMNEQFF.

This chain links TRBV10-2 with TRBJ1-1, with D possibly matching TRBD1 (5 bases). Germline V gives CDR1 WSHSY, CDR2 SAAADI. V dropped 8 bases and J dropped 6 bases, with 7 bases sitting between them. The CDR3 runs 10 residues. Here the CDR3 DNA reads TGCGCCAGCGGGGGGGCTGAAGCTTTCTTT. The encoded protein is CASGGAEAFF.

This clone was counted once. The chain combines TRBV19 with TRBJ1-2; 8 bases are a match to TRBD1. CDR3 length: 13 amino acids. Trimming took 4 bases from V and 10 from J; bases not matched to a gene: 8. Germline V gives CDR1 LNHDA, CDR2 SQIVND (reference sequence). The CDR3 coding sequence is TGTGCCAGTAGTACTCATCCGGGACAGGTCTACACCTTC. Encoded protein: CASSTHPGQVYTF.

This clone was seen only a few times. The chain is built from TRBV5-1 and TRBJ1-1; D remains unclear. Germline CDR1 SGHRS, CDR2 YFSETQ. The CDR3 is made up of 14 amino acids. V was trimmed by 0 bases and J by 1 base, leaving 7 bases between them. Here the CDR3 reads CASSLAAQNTEAFF. CDR3 bases: TGCGCCAGCAGCTTGGCCGCGCAGAACACTGAAGCTTTCTTT.

The V and J genes are TRBV19 and TRBJ1-1, with 7 bases fitting TRBD1. This CDR3 spans 15 amino acids. The V gene end was trimmed by 7 bases and the J gene end by 3 bases; junction bases not matched to a gene: 11. Germline lookup yields CDR1 LNHDA and CDR2 SQIVND (reference sequence). The CDR3 loop is CASKPEGARDTEAFF. CDR3 bases: TGTGCCAGTAAACCGGAGGGGGCGCGGGACACTGAAGCTTTCTTT.

The chain combines TRBV30 with TRBJ1-2; no reliable D call. Germline V gene sequence: CDR1 GTSNPN, CDR2 SVGIG (reference sequence). There are 15 residues in the CDR3. V was cut by 2 bases and J by 0 bases, with 13 bases left in between. As DNA, the CDR3 is TGTGCCTGGAGTTTCACGAGAGCCTCTAACTATGGCTACACCTTC. It specifies CAWSFTRASNYGYTF. The variable domain in full, with the rest retrieved from reference TRBV30 and TRBJ1-2, is SQTIHQWPATLVQPVGSPLSLECTVEGTSNPNLYWYRQAAGRGLQLLFYSVGIGQISSEVPQNLSASRPQDRQFILSSKKLLLSDSGFYLCAWSFTRASNYGYTFGSGTRLTVV.

The chain joins TRBV19 to TRBJ1-2, with D unresolved. Germline CDR1 is LNHDA and CDR2 is SQIVND (reference sequence). Trimming pared 0 bases from V and 4 bases from J, leaving 6 bases between. The CDR3 spans 13 residues. The CDR3 nucleotides are TGTGCCAGTAGTATAGATCCGGTCTATGGCTACACCTTC. This gives the protein CASSIDPVYGYTF.